This TCR beta chain was documented in a study of blood T cell repertoires in COVID-19. Germline CDR1 is MDHEN and CDR2 is SYDVKM. This CDR3 has 13 residues. V dropped 9 bases and J dropped 2 bases, with 11 bases sitting between them. It was during active infection that Seattle patients were enrolled and then longitudinally followed. How the authors handled the data: Quantification of nucleated cells was approximated via reference gene primer amplification. Sequencing was performed with immunoSEQ multiplex PCR; in TCRdb, only in-frame clones are kept and a portion is missing. That table supplies the V and J calls and clone size; D and trimming were determined from the DNA. The data contain 300,000 or so clones, roughly 92% of them singletons.

This receptor was identified in a woman in her twenties or thirties with COVID-19, enrolled during active disease. The sequenced sample consisted of peripheral blood. V usage is TRBV28 and J usage is TRBJ1-3; D might be TRBD1 (5 bases). The CDR3 bases are TGTGCCAGTCTAACAGGAACTGGAAACACCATATATTTT. Translating gives CASLTGTGNTIYF. Based on the CDR3 plus reference TRBV28 and TRBJ1-3, the full variable domain is DVKVTQSSRYLVKRTGEKVFLECVQDMDHENMFWYRQDPGLGLRLIYFSYDVKMKEKGDIPEGYSVSREKKERFSLILESASTNQTSMYLCASLTGTGNTIYFGEGSWLTVV.